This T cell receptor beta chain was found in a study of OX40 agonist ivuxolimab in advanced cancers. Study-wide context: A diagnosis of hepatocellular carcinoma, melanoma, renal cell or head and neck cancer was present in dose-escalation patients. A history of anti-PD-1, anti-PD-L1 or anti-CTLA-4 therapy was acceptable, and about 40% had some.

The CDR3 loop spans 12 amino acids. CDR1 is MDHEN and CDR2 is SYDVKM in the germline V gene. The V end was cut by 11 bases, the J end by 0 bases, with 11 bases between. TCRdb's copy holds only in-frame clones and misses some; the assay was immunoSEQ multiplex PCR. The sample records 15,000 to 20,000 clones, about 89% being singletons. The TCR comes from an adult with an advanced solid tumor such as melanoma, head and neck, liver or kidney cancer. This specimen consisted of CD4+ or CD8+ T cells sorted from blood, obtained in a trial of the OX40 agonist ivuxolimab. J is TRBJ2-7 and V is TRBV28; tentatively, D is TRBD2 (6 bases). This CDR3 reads CASRGSSYEQYF. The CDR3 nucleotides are TGTGCCTCCCGGGGGAGCTCCTACGAGCAGTACTTC. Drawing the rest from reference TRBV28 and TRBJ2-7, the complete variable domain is DVKVTQSSRYLVKRTGEKVFLECVQDMDHENMFWYRQDPGLGLRLIYFSYDVKMKEKGDIPEGYSVSREKKERFSLILESASTNQTSMYLCASRGSSYEQYFGPGTRLTVT.